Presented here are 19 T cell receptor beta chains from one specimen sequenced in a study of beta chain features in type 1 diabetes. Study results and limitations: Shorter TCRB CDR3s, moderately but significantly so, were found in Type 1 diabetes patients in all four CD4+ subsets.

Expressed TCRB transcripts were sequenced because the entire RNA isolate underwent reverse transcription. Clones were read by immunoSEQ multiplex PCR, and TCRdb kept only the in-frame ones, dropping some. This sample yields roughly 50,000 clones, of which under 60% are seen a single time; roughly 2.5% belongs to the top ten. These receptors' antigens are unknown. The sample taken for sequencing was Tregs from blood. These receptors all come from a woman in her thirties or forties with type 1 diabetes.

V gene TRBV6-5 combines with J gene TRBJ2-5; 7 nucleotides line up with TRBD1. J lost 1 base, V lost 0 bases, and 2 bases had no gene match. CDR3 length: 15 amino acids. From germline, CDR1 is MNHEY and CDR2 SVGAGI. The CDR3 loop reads CASSYSGQSQETQYF. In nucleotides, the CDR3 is TGTGCCAGCAGTTACTCGGGACAGTCCCAAGAGACCCAGTACTTC.

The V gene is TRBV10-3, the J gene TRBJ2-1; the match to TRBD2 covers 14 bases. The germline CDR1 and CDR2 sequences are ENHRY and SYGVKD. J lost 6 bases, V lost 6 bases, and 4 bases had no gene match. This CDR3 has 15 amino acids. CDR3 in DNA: TGTGCCATCAGCCCCGGGACTAGCGGGGGCAATGAGCAGTTCTTC. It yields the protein CAISPGTSGGNEQFF.

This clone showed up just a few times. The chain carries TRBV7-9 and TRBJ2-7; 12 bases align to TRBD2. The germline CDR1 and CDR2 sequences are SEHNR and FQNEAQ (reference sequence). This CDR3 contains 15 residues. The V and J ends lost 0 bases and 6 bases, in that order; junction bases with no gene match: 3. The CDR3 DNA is TGTGCCAGCAGCTTAGCCGTACTAGCGGGAGGCGAGCAGTACTTC. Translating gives CASSLAVLAGGEQYF. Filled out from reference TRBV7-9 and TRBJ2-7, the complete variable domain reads DTGVSQNPRHKITKRGQNVTFRCDPISEHNRLYWYRQTLGQGPEFLTYFQNEAQLEKSRLLSDRFSAERPKGSFSTLEIQRTEQGDSAMYLCASSLAVLAGGEQYFGPGTRLTVT.

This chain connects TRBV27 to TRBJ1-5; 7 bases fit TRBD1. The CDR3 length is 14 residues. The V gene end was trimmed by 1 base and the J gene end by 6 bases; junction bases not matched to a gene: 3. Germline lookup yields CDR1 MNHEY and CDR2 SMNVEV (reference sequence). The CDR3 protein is CASSLLGGGQPQHF. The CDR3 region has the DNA TGTGCCAGCAGTTTATTAGGGGGCGGTCAGCCCCAGCATTTT.

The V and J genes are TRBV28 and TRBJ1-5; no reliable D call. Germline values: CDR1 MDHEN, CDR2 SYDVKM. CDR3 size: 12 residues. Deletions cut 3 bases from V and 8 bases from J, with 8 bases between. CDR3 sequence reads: CASSLEGKPQHF. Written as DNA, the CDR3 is TGTGCCAGCAGTTTGGAGGGTAAGCCCCAGCATTTT.

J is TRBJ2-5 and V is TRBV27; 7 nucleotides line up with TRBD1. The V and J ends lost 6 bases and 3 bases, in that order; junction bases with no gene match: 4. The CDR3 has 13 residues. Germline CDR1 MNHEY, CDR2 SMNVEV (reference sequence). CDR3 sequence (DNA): TGTGCCAGCAGGCAAGGGGGCGAAGAGACCCAGTACTTC. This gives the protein CASRQGGEETQYF.

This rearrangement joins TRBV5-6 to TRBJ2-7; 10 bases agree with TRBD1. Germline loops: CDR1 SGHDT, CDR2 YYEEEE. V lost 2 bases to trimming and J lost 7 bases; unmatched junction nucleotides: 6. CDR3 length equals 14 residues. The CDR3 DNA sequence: TGTGCCAGCAGCTTCGACAGGGGGCAGGGGGAGCAGTACTTC. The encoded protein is CASSFDRGQGEQYF.

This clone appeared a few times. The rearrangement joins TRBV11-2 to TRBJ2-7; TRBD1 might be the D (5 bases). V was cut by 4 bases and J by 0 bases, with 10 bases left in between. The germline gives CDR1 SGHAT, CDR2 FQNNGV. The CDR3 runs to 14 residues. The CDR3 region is CASSWQGISYEQYF. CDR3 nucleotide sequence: TGTGCCAGCAGCTGGCAGGGCATCTCCTACGAGCAGTACTTC.

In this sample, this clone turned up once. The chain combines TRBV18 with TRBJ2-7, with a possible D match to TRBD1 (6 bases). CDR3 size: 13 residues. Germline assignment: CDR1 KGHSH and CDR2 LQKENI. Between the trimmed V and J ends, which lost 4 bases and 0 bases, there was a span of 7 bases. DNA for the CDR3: TGTGCCAGCTCACGGGACACCTCCTACGAGCAGTACTTC. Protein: CASSRDTSYEQYF.

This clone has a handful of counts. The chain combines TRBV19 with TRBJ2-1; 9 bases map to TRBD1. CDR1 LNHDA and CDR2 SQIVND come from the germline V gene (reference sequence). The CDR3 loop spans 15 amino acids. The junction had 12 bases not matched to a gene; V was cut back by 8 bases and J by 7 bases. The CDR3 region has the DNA TGTGCCAGTCGAGCCGGGACAGGGTACATGAATGAGCAGTTCTTC. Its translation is CASRAGTGYMNEQFF.

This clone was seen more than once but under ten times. The CDR3: CASSIRSTAGTEAFF. The DNA of the CDR3 is TGTGCCAGCAGCATAAGATCAACAGCAGGGACTGAAGCTTTCTTT. This rearrangement joins TRBV5-6 to TRBJ1-1; D is possibly TRBD1 (5 bases). The CDR3 runs to 15 residues. Germline lookup yields CDR1 SGHDT and CDR2 YYEEEE. V lost 4 bases and J lost 5, with 18 bases in between. Full variable domain (rest looked up from reference TRBV5-6 and TRBJ1-1): DAGVTQSPTHLIKTRGQQVTLRCSPKSGHDTVSWYQQALGQGPQFIFQYYEEEERQRGNFPDRFSGHQFPNYSSELNVNALLLGDSALYLCASSIRSTAGTEAFFGQGTRLTVV.

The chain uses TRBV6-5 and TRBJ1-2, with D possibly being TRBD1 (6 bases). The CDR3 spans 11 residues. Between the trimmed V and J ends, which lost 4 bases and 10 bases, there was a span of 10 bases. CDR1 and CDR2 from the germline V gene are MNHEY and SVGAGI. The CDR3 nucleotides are TGTGCCAGCAGTTCCGACAGGAACTACACCTTC. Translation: CASSSDRNYTF.

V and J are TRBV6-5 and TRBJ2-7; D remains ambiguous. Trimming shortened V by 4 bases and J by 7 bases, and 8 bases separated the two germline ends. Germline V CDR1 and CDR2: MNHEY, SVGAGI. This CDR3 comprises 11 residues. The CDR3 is CASSSTREQYF. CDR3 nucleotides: TGTGCCAGCAGTTCAACGAGGGAGCAGTACTTC.

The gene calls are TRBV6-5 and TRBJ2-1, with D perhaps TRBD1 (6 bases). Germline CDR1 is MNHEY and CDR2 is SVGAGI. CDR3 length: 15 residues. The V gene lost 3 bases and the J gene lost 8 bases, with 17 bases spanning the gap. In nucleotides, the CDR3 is TGTGCCAGCAGTTATTCGTACGGCCAGGGGTATGAGCAGTTCTTC. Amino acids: CASSYSYGQGYEQFF.

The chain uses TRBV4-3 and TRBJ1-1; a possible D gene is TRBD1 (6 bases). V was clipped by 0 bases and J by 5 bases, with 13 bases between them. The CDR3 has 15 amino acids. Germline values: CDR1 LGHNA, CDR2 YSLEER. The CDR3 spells CASSQDTGGGTEAFF. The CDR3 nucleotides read TGCGCCAGCAGCCAAGATACGGGAGGGGGGACTGAAGCTTTCTTT.

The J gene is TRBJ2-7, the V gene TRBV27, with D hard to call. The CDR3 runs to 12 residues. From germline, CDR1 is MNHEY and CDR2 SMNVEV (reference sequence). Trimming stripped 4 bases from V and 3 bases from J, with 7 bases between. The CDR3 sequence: CASSSPGYEQYF. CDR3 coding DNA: TGTGCCAGCAGTTCCCCGGGCTACGAGCAGTACTTC.

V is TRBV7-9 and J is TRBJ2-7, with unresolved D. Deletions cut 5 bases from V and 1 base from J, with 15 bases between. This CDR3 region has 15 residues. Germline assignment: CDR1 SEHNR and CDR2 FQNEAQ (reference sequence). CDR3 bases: TGTGCCAGCAGCAGCCAGACGGGTCGTTCCTACGAGCAGTACTTC. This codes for CASSSQTGRSYEQYF.

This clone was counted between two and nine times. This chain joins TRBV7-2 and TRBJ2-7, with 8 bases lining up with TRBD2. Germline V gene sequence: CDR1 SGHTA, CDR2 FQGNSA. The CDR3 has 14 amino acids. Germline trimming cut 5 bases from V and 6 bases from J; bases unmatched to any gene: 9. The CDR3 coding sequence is TGTGCCAGCAGCCCCATGGGACTAGTCAGCGAGCAGTACTTC. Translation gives CASSPMGLVSEQYF.

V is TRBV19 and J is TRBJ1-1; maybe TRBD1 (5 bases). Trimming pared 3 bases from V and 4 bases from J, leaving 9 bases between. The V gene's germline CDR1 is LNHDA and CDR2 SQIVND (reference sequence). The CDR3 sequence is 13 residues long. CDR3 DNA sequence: TGTGCCAGTAGTATTAAGGGGCGCACTGAAGCTTTCTTT. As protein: CASSIKGRTEAFF.